This T cell receptor beta chain is from a study of shared clonotypes between healthy human individuals. The study, taken as a whole, reports: A reduction in generation probabilities was seen for non-shared clonotypes relative to those shared by all four donors.

For this clone: No antigen is known for it.

Profiling relied on immunoSEQ multiplex PCR, and the TCRdb table lists in-frame clones only, not all of them. This table has about 640,000 clones, about three quarters appearing once. There are 16 residues in the CDR3. V lost 0 bases and J 7 bases, leaving 17 bases between the germline ends. In germline, CDR1 is SGHRS, CDR2 YFSETQ. The V and J genes are TRBV5-1 and TRBJ2-1; D perhaps matches TRBD2 (6 bases). The source material was memory CD4+ T cells sorted from blood. Specified subset: CD45RA-negative fraction. The source of this sequence is a woman aged 25 to 39 in good health. The CDR3 here is CASSLGFAGRVNEQFF. CDR3 sequence (DNA): TGCGCCAGCAGCTTGGGGTTCGCGGGAAGGGTAAATGAGCAGTTCTTC. Full variable domain (outside the CDR3, taken from reference TRBV5-1 and TRBJ2-1): KAGVTQTPRYLIKTRGQQVTLSCSPISGHRSVSWYQQTPGQGLQFLFEYFSETQRNKGNFPGRFSGRQFSNSRSEMNVSTLELGDSALYLCASSLGFAGRVNEQFFGPGTRLTVL.